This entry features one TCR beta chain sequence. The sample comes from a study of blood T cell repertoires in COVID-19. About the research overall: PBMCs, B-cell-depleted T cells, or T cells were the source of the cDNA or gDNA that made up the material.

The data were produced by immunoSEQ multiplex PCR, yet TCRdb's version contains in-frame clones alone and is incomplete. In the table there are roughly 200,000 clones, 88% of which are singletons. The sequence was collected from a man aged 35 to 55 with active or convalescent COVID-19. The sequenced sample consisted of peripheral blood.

As DNA, the CDR3 is TGTGCCAGCAGCTCGCGACAGGCCACAGATACGCAGTATTTT. Translation: CASSSRQATDTQYF. V gene TRBV7-9 combines with J gene TRBJ2-3; possibly TRBD1 for D (6 bases). Germline CDR1 SEHNR, CDR2 FQNEAQ (reference sequence). This CDR3 contains 14 residues. V was trimmed by 4 bases and J by 2 bases, leaving 10 bases between them.